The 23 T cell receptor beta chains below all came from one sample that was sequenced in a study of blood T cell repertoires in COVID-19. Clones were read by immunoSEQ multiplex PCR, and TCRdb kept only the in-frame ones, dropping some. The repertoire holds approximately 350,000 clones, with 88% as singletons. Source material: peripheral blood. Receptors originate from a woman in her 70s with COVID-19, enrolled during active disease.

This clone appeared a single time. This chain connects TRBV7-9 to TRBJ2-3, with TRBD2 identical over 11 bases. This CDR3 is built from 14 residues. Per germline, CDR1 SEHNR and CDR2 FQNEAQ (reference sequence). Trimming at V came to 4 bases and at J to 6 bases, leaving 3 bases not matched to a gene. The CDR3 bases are TGTGCCAGCAGCTCGACTAGCGGGGTGGATACGCAGTATTTT. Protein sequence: CASSSTSGVDTQYF.

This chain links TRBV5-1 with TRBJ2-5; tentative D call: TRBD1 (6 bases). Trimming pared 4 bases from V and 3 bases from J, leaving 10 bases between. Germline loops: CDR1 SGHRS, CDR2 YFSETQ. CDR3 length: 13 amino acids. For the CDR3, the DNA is TGCGCCAGCAGCCCACAGGGAGAAGAGACCCAGTACTTC. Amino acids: CASSPQGEETQYF.

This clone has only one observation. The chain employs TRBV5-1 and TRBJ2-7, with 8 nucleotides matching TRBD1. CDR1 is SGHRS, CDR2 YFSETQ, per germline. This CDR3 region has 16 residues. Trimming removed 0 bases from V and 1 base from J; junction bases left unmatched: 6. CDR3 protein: CASSLAGQGISYEQYF. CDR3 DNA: TGCGCCAGCAGCTTGGCAGGACAGGGAATATCCTACGAGCAGTACTTC.

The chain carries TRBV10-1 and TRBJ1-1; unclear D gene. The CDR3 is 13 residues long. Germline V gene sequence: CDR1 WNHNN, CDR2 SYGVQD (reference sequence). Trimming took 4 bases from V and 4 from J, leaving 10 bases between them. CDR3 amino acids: CASSVGRSTEAFF. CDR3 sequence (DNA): TGCGCCAGCAGTGTTGGTCGTAGCACTGAAGCTTTCTTT.

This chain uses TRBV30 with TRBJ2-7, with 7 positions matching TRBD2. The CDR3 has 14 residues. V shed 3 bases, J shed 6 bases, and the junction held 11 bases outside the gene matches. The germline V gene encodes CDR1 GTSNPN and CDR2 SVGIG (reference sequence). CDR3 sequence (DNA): TGTGCCTGGAGCCCTGGGAGCGGGATTTTCGAGCAGTACTTC. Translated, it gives CAWSPGSGIFEQYF.

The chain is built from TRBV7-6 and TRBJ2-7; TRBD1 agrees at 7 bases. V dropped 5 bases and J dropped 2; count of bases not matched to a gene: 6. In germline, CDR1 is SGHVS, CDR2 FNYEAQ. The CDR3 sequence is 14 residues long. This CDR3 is CASSAETGPYEQYF. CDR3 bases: TGTGCCAGCAGCGCGGAGACAGGGCCCTACGAGCAGTACTTC.

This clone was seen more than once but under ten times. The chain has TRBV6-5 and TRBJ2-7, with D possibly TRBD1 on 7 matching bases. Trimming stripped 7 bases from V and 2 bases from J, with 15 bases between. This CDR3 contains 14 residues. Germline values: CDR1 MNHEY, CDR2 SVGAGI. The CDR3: CASTPRGVAYEQYF. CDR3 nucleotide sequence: TGTGCCAGCACTCCCAGGGGGGTCGCCTACGAGCAGTACTTC.

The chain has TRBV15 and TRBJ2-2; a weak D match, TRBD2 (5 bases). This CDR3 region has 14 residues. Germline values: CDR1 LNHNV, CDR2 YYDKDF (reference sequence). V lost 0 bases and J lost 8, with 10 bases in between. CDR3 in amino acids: CATSRDGSAGELFF. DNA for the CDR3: TGTGCCACCAGCAGAGATGGGAGTGCGGGGGAGCTGTTTTTT.

The CDR3 bases are TGCGCCAGCAGTGCCTGGACAGGGGGAACTAACTATGGCTACACCTTC. It codes for CASSAWTGGTNYGYTF. The chain uses TRBV5-1 and TRBJ1-2; 10 nucleotides agree with TRBD1. Germline assignment: CDR1 SGHRS and CDR2 YFSETQ. This CDR3 region has 16 residues. The ends lost 5 bases at V and 0 bases at J; junction bases unmatched: 7.

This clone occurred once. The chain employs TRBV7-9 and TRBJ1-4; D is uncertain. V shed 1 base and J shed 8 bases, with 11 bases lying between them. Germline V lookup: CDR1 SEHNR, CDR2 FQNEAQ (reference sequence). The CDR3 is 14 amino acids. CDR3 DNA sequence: TGTGCCAGCAGCTTAGTACTAGATGCGGAAAAACTGTTTTTT. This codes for CASSLVLDAEKLFF.

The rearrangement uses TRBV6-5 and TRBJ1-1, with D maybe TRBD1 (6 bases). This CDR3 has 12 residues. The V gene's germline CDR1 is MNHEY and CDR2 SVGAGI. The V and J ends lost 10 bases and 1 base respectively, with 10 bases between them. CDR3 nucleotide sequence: TGTGCCAAGACGACAGGGAACACTGAAGCTTTCTTT. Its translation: CAKTTGNTEAFF.

The CDR3 nucleotides are TGTGCCAGCAGTGAAGAAAGGGGGACTAAGGGAGGGCATGAAAAACTGTTTTTT. Protein: CASSEERGTKGGHEKLFF. V is TRBV2 and J is TRBJ1-4, with a possible D match to TRBD1 (6 bases). Germline CDR1 and CDR2: SNHLY and FYNNEI. This CDR3 region has 18 residues. The V end was cut by 1 base, the J end by 6 bases, with 21 bases between.

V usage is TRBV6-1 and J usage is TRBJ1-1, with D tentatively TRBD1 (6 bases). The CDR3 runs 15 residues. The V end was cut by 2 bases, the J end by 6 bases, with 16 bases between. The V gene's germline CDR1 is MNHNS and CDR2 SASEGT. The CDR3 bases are TGTGCCAGCAGTGAACAGGGGCGGAGTTCCGCTGAAGCTTTCTTT. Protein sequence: CASSEQGRSSAEAFF.

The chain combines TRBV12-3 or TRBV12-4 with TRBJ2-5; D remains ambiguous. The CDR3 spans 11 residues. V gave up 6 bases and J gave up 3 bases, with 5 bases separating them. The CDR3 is CASSREETQYF. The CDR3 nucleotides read TGTGCCAGCAGCCGTGAAGAGACCCAGTACTTC.

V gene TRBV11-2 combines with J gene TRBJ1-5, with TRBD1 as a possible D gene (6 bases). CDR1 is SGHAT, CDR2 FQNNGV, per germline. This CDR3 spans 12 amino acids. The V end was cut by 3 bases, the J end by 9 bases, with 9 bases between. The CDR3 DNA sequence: TGTGCCAGCAGCTTCTCGACAGGGCCCCAGCATTTT. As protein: CASSFSTGPQHF.

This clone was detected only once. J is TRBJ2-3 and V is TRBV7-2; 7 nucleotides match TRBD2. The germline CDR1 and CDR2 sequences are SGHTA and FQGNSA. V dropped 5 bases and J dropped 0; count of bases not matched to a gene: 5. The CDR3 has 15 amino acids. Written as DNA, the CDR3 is TGTGCCAGCAGCGGCGGGGGATCTAGCACAGATACGCAGTATTTT. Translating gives CASSGGGSSTDTQYF.

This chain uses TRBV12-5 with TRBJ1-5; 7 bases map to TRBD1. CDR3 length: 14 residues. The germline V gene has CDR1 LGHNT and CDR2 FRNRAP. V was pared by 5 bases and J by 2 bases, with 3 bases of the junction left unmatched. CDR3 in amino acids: CASGPDRGNQPQHF. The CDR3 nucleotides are TGTGCTAGTGGTCCCGACAGGGGCAATCAGCCCCAGCATTTT.

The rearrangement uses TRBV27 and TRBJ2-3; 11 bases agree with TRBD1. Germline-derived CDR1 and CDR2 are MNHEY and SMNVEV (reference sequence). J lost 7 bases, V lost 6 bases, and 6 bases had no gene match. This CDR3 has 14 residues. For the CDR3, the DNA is TGTGCCAGCAGCCCGGACAGGGGGCATAATACGCAGTATTTT. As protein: CASSPDRGHNTQYF.

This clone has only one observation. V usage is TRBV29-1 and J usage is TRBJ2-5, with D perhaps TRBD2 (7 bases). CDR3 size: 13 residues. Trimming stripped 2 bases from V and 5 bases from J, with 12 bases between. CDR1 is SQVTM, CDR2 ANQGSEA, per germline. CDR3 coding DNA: TGCAGCGTTGAACCGGGGGGCAGTGAGACCCAGTACTTC. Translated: CSVEPGGSETQYF.

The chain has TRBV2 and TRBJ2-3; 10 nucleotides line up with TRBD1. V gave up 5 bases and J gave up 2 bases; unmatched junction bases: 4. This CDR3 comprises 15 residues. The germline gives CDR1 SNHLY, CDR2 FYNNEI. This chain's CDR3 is CASSYGTGDTDTQYF. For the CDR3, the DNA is TGTGCCAGCAGTTACGGGACAGGGGACACAGATACGCAGTATTTT.

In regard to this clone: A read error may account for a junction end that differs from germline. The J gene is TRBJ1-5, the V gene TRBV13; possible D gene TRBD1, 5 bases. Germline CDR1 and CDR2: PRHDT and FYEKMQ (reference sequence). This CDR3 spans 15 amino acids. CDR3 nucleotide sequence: TGTGCCAGCAGCCTAGGAGGTAAGGGGAATCAGCCCCAGCATTTT. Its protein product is CASSLGGKGNQPQHF.

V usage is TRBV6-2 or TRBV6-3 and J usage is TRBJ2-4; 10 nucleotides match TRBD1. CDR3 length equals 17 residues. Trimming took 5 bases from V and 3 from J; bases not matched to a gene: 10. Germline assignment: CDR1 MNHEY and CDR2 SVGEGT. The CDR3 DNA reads TGTGCCAGCAGTGGCCTCGACAGGGGGCTCGTCAAAAACATTCAGTACTTC. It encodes CASSGLDRGLVKNIQYF.

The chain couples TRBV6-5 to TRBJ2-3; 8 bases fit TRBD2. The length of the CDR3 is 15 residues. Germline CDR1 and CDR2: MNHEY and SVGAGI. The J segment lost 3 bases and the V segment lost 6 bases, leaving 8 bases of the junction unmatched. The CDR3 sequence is CASRSGLATTDTQYF. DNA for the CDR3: TGTGCCAGCAGATCAGGACTAGCCACGACAGATACGCAGTATTTT.